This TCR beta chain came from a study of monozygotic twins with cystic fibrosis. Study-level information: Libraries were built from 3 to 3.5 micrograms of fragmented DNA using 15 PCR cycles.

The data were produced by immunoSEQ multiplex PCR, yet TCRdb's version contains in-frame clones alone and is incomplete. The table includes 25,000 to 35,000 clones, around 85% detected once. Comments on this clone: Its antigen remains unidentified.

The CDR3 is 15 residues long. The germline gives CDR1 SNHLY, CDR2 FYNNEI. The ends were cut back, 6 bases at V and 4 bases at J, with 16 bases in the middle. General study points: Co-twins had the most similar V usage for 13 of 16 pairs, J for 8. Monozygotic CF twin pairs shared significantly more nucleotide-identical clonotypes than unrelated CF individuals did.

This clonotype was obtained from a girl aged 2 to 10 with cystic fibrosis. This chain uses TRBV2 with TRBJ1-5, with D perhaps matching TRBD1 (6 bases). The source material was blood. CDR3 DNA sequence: TGTGCCAGCAGCTACGAAGGACAGAGTAATCAGCCCCAGCATTTT. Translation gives CASSYEGQSNQPQHF.